At least ten counts were recorded for the clone carrying this T cell receptor beta chain. Its specificity is unknown. This entry belongs to a study of T cells in Graves' hyperthyroidism and ophthalmopathy. Study outcomes and limitations: Ophthalmopathy, as predicted by the model, came a median 6.5 months after the prediction.

Amplified TCR beta CDR3 regions derived from RNA transcripts. TCR CDR3 underwent first-round RT-PCR with the HTBI primer set. Each CDR3 protein is one row after TCRdb ran MiXCR on the multiplex PCR reads. The sample lists approximately 610,000 distinct CDR3 sequences; roughly 15% were seen once. Lactation, pregnancy, other autoimmune disease or uncontrolled infection excluded patients. Clinical symptoms, serum thyroxine, TRAb, thyroid ultrasound and orbital computed tomography informed diagnoses. This CDR3 is 12 amino acids long. Trimming removed 5 bases at V and 7 bases at J, with 11 bases between. The germline V gene has CDR1 MGHDK and CDR2 SYGVNS.

The sequence was obtained from a woman in her thirties or forties with Graves' ophthalmopathy. Specimen: blood. The chain carries TRBV25-1 and TRBJ1-1; a weak D match, TRBD1 (6 bases). The CDR3 DNA is TGTGCCAGCAGTCAGGGACAAGGTGAAGCTTTCTTT. Residues: CASSQGQGEAFF.